This TCR beta chain was recovered during a study of cytomegalovirus exposure and HLA in healthy donors. Background on the study: The early release's HLA-typed donors yielded about 85 million unique TCRs.

CDR1 is SGHDN and CDR2 is FVKESK in the germline V gene. This CDR3 spans 15 amino acids. PCR amplification relied on 60 Vbeta primers (plus 13 Jbeta primers). This table comes from immunoSEQ multiplex PCR, and its TCRdb copy is limited to in-frame clones, with some not included. The sample has some 56,000 clones; 75% to 85% are singletons. This clone is a singleton in its sample. One junction end does not reproduce the germline sequence, and a read error may be involved. The J gene is TRBJ2-1, the V gene TRBV14; 8 bases fit TRBD2. The sequence was obtained from a human donor in good health. The sequenced sample was PBMCs. In nucleotides, the CDR3 is TGTGCCGGCAGCCTGGGACTAGGGACCTACAATGAGCAGTTCTTC. Translating gives CAGSLGLGTYNEQFF.